This T cell receptor (beta chain) derives from a study of beta chain bispecific antibodies for T cell cancers (dated by TCRdb to 2020 to 2022). The study in broad terms: After T cells from healthy donors were cocultured with bispecific antibodies and T cell leukemia lines, the researchers used TRBV sequencing of the cells that survived to measure how much each TRBV family was depleted. Surface TRBV12 (TRBV12-3) was expressed by Jurkat cells, and surface TRBV5-5 was expressed by HPB-ALL cells. Findings and caveats that apply to the study as a whole: Cross-reactivity of the anti-TRBV5-5 antibody with TRBV5-6 was attributed to high sequence similarity between the two genes. Every sequenced sample contained a mix of leukemia cell line cells and normal T cells, and most targeted TRBV signal came from the leukemia cells rather than from the normal T cells. Relative to anti-CD19, the TRBV12-3 share of total TRBV signal was reduced by around 99% after anti-TRBV12 exposure, whereas a nonsignificant more than 30% decrease was observed for TRBV12-4. Except for the targeted genes and closely related genes, all other TRBV family members appeared to be unaffected by the TRBV-directed bispecific antibodies.

In light of the paper, this sample's treatment or condition label describes: alpha-V12: anti-TRBV12 scFv linked to anti-CD3 scFv. T cells were expanded from blood mononuclear cells for two to four days using either anti-CD3 antibody OKT3 or CD3/CD28 Dynabeads. The anti-TRBV12 bispecific sample was derived from a coculture of Jurkat leukemia cells with normal T cells and was compared against an anti-CD19 bispecific control coculture. The culture conditions for expanded T cells were RPMI 1640 plus 10% fetal bovine serum, recombinant human IL-2 (approximately 100 IU/ml) and IL-7 (roughly 5.5 ng/ml). For cocultures, around 5 x 10^4 normal T cells were combined with around 5 x 10^4 target cells and bispecific antibody in about 90 ul and incubated for approximately 16 hours at 37 degrees C. Every bispecific antibody was made of two single-chain variable fragments expressed in a single-chain diabody format with a His tag. The effector T cells were obtained from healthy human donors, with peripheral blood mononuclear cells isolated from leukapheresis samples by Ficoll density gradient centrifugation.

Within its sample, this clonotype is medium-sized (0.01 to 0.1%). It lacks a known antigen. One base away there is no much larger clone; base qualities are not given. Spanning cysteine to phenylalanine, the CDR3 consists of 18 amino acids. The retained sequence is limited to the CDR3, 54 bases, with the frame set at the first base. Between the V and J ends, shortened by 4 bases and 2 bases respectively, the junction contains 20 bases. The germline V gene specifies SGHVS as CDR1 and FQNEAQ as CDR2. Libraries incorporated unique molecular identifier barcodes, which were used to quantify clonotypes. Qiagen AllPrep DNA/RNA Micro kits were used to isolate total RNA, and an Agilent TapeStation was used to check RNA quality. TCR beta libraries were built by 5' RACE: cDNA synthesis followed by two PCR steps using TCR beta constant-region gene-specific primers. Sequencing of the TCR beta libraries was done on an Illumina MiSeq platform. Turning to the authors' computational methods: MIGEC, MiXCR and VDJtools were used for read processing. Clonotype frequency was calculated as the fraction of unique molecular identifiers assigned to a given clonotype among all unique molecular identifiers in the sample. Nonfunctional TRBV genes listed as pseudogenes or open reading frames in IMGT, such as TRBV1, TRBV12-1 and TRBV21, were excluded. TCRdb's own reprocessing of the public reads used fastp at Q25 and MiXCR and kept productive beta chains. Entries are consolidated by CDR3 protein sequence, retaining the most common genes and DNA. TCRdb assigned the V and J calls; the authors' analysis was not used. The sample records tens of thousands of distinct CDR3 sequences, 2% to 2.5% of which are singletons. Under 5.5% of the sample belongs to the ten largest clones.

The sequences come from healthy donor T cells cultured with leukemia cells, collected from a culture containing a bispecific antibody targeting TCR Vbeta12. The chain uses TRBV7-8 and TRBJ2-2; perhaps TRBD1 is the D gene, with 6 bases matching. The clonotype was recovered from a human donor in good health. Some clones in this sample may be carry-over from other donors' samples. The CDR3 region has the sequence CASSYPTLQGSNTGELFF. In nucleotides, the sequence is TGTGCCAGCAGCTATCCAACCCTTCAGGGGTCAAACACCGGGGAGCTGTTTTTT.